This paragraph reports one TCR beta chain. In the original analysis: Amplifying reference gene primers gave estimates of nucleated cell counts. Here immunoSEQ multiplex PCR was the method, and the copy in TCRdb shows in-frame clones only, minus some. Clone size and V and J calls were adopted from that table, with D and trimming inferred from the DNA. This sample has about 210,000 clones, with more than 70% found just once. The data belong to a study of blood T cell repertoires in COVID-19. On the study more broadly: The cDNA or gDNA used as material had been derived from T cells, B-cell-depleted T cells, or PBMCs.

CDR1 MNHNY and CDR2 SVGAGI come from the germline V gene (reference sequence). This CDR3 has 15 residues. V was clipped by 5 bases and J by 0 bases, with 14 bases between them. The chain uses TRBV6-6 and TRBJ2-7; tentatively, D is TRBD1 (6 bases). Source material: peripheral blood. The sequence derives from a woman aged 45-59 years with acute or convalescent COVID-19. The CDR3, as DNA: TGTGCCAGCAGTGGCCCGGACAGAGACTCCTACGAGCAGTACTTC. Protein: CASSGPDRDSYEQYF.